This T cell receptor beta chain was captured in a study of OX40 agonist ivuxolimab in advanced cancers. Whole-study results and caveats: Average numbers of expanded clones were greater in CD8+ T cells than in CD4+. The 0.1-3.0 mg/kg partial responders had among the lowest clonal expansion.

Excluded were patients having autoimmune disease history or systemic immunosuppression. Comment on this clone: Its cognate antigen is unknown.

The assay was immunoSEQ multiplex PCR, and TCRdb's table has in-frame clones only and misses some. The sample lists 45,000 to 55,000 clones, about 83% occurring once. The TCR sequence derives from an adult with an advanced solid tumor such as melanoma, head and neck, liver or kidney cancer. The sample was CD4+ or CD8+ T cells sorted from blood, taken in a trial of the OX40 agonist ivuxolimab.

The CDR3 here is CASSLNSVTGELFF. The CDR3 DNA follows: TGCGCCAGCAGCTTGAATAGCGTCACCGGGGAGCTGTTTTTT. V is TRBV5-1 and J is TRBJ2-2, with D perhaps TRBD2 (5 bases). The germline gives CDR1 SGHRS, CDR2 YFSETQ. The V end was cut by 1 base, the J end by 4 bases, with 8 bases between. The CDR3 sequence is 14 residues long.